The clone carrying this T cell receptor beta chain was recorded many times. These data are taken from a study of blood T cells in healthy people across ages. The use of a sample-barcoded 5' primer and a J-beta primer mix characterized a second PCR of roughly 7 to 11 cycles. MiXCR, applied by TCRdb to the 5' RACE reads, yields one record per CDR3 protein. The sample comprises more than 700,000 distinct CDR3 sequences, more than 35% of which are singletons, and over 15% rests with the top ten. Sequencing used blood. The receptor was isolated from an elderly man in good health.

CDR3 sequence reads: CASSSGERGYTF. In DNA, the CDR3 is TGTGCCAGCAGTTCAGGGGAGCGGGGCTACACCTTC. The V and J genes are TRBV12-3 or TRBV12-4 and TRBJ1-2; TRBD1 is a possible D gene (6 bases). Trimming cost V 4 bases and J 8 bases, with 11 bases left between them. This CDR3 spans 12 amino acids.